A single T cell receptor (beta chain) is shown here with its context. Its antigen remains unknown. The sample comes from a study of T cell responses to AZD1222 COVID-19 vaccine. Germline values: CDR1 SGHTA, CDR2 FQGTGA. Trimming pared 1 base from V and 10 bases from J, leaving 5 bases between. CDR3 length: 12 amino acids. Regarding the study as a whole: Most donors were white British and more were female, and clonal diversity was possibly underestimated.

This table comes from immunoSEQ multiplex PCR, and its TCRdb copy is limited to in-frame clones, with some not included. The sample carries tens of thousands of clones, 83% recorded once. The material sequenced was peripheral blood, taken on day 0 of AZD1222 vaccination. The chain recombines TRBV7-3 with TRBJ1-6; D is unresolved. The TCR originated in an adult in good health. CDR3 DNA: TGTGCCAGCAGCTTAAACGGGTCACCCCTCCACTTT. Translation gives CASSLNGSPLHF.